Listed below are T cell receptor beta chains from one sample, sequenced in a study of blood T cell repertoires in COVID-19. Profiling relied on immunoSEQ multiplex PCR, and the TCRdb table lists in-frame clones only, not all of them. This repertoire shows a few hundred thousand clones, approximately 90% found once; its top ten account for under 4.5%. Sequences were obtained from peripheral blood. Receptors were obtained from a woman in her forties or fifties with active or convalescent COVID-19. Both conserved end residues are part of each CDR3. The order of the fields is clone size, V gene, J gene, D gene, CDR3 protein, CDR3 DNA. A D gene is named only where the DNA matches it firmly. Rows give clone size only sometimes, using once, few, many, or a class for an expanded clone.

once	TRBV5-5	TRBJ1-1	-	CASSYRDENTEAFF	TGTGCCAGCAGCTACCGGGATGAGAACACTGAAGCTTTCTTT
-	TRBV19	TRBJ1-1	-	CASGWPKQIFF	TGTGCCAGCGGGTGGCCCAAGCAGATTTTCTTT
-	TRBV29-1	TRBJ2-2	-	CSVEQGYSGELFF	TGCAGCGTTGAACAGGGTTATTCCGGGGAGCTGTTTTTT
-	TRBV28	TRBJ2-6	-	CASSTGANVLTF	TGTGCCAGCTCTACTGGGGCCAACGTCCTGACTTTC
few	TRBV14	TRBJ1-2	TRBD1	CASSQDRVYGYTF	TGTGCCAGCAGCCAGGACAGGGTATATGGCTACACCTTC
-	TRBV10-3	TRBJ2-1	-	CAISDLMTSNEQFF	TGTGCCATCAGTGACCTCATGACTAGTAATGAGCAGTTCTTC
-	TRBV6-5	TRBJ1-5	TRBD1	CASSYTGERSQPQHF	TGTGCCAGCAGTTACACAGGGGAGAGGAGTCAGCCCCAGCATTTT
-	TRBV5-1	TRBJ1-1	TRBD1	CASSTGQGTEAFF	TGCGCCAGCAGCACAGGACAGGGGACTGAAGCTTTCTTT
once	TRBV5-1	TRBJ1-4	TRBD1	CASRAGTGHEKLFF	TGCGCCAGCAGAGCCGGGACAGGGCATGAAAAACTGTTTTTT
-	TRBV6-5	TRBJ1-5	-	CASTSPGYQPQHF	TGTGCCAGCACCTCACCCGGGTATCAGCCCCAGCATTTT
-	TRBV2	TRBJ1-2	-	CASSGVRTPYGYTF	TGTGCCAGCAGTGGGGTACGGACACCCTATGGCTACACCTTC
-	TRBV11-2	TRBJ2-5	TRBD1	CASSLVPGTGGETQYF	TGTGCCAGCAGCTTAGTCCCCGGGACAGGGGGAGAGACCCAGTACTTC
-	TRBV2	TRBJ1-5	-	CASSSGAYSNQPQHF	TGTGCCAGCAGTTCCGGAGCGTATAGCAATCAGCCCCAGCATTTT
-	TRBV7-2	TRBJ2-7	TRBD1	CASRLGTAPEQHF	TGTGCCAGCCGCCTGGGGACAGCCCCGGAGCAGCACTTC
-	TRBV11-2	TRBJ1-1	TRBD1	CASSFLSGGIGTEAFF	TGTGCCAGCAGCTTTCTCTCAGGGGGTATAGGCACTGAAGCTTTCTTT